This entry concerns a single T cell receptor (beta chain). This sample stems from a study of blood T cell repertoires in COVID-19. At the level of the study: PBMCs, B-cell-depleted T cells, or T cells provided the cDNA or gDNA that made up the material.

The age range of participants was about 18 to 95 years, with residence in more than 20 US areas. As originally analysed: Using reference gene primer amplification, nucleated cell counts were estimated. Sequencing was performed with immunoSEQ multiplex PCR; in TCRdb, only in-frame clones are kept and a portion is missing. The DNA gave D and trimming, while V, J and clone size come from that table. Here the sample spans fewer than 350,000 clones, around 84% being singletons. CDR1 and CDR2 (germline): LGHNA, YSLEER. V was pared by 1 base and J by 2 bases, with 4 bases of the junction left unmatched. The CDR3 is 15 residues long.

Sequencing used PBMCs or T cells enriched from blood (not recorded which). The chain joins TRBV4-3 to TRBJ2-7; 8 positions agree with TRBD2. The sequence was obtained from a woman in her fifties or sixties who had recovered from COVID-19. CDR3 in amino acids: CASSQGVAGPYEQYF. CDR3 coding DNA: TGCGCCAGCAGCCAAGGGGTAGCGGGACCCTACGAGCAGTACTTC.